One sample yielded the 25 T cell receptor beta chains listed below, sequenced in a study of vaccination effects on CD4 cells after COVID-19. Produced via immunoSEQ multiplex PCR; TCRdb's table is partial and in-frame only. The sample lists 26,000 or so clones, approximately 80% seen once, with about 16% in the top ten. The ViraFEST assay expanded antigen-specific CD4+ T cells with viral peptide pools before sequencing. With roughly nine days of culture completed, CD4+ T cells were isolated. Between March and December 2020, the person had a SARS-CoV-2 infection that PCR confirmed. Their antigen targets remain unknown. The sequences come from CD4+ T cells from PBMCs cultured with HCoV-NL63 spike peptides, collected before COVID-19 vaccination. The receptors stem from a human donor who had a prior SARS-CoV-2 infection.

The chain joins TRBV6-1 to TRBJ2-3; D is uncertain. Germline CDR1 and CDR2: MNHNS and SASEGT. This CDR3 is built from 14 residues. V lost 0 bases, J lost 0 bases, and 4 bases lay in between. CDR3 residues: CASSEASSTDTQYF. The DNA for the CDR3 is TGTGCCAGCAGTGAAGCCTCCAGCACAGATACGCAGTATTTT.

This clone showed up just a few times. This chain uses TRBV10-3 with TRBJ1-6; D perhaps matches TRBD1 (6 bases). The CDR3 consists of 12 residues. Trimming took off 7 bases at V and 9 bases at J, with 10 bases between the two ends. Germline CDR1 and CDR2: ENHRY and SYGVKD. The CDR3 spells CAINRVGSPLHF. DNA of the CDR3: TGTGCCATCAACAGGGTGGGTTCACCCCTCCACTTT.

This clone has only one observation. This chain connects TRBV9 to TRBJ1-2; D may be TRBD1 (5 bases). V shed 0 bases and J shed 3 bases, with 12 bases lying between them. Germline-derived CDR1 and CDR2 are SGDLS and YYNGEE. This CDR3 contains 15 residues. The CDR3 region is CASSVERAGHYGYTF. The CDR3 DNA follows: TGTGCCAGCAGCGTAGAACGGGCGGGGCACTATGGCTACACCTTC.

The J gene is TRBJ1-4, the V gene TRBV7-2; tentative D call: TRBD1 (6 bases). Germline values: CDR1 SGHTA, CDR2 FQGNSA. V was shortened by 5 bases and J by 5 bases, with 15 bases between the two germline ends. This CDR3 spans 15 amino acids. The CDR3 sequence: CASSTQGSHNEKLFF. Written as DNA, the CDR3 is TGTGCCAGCAGCACACAGGGTTCTCACAATGAAAAACTGTTTTTT. The whole variable domain, filled in from reference TRBV7-2 and TRBJ1-4, reads GAGVSQSPSNKVTEKGKDVELRCDPISGHTALYWYRQSLGQGLEFLIYFQGNSAPDKSGLPSDRFSAERTGGSVSTLTIQRTQQEDSAVYLCASSTQGSHNEKLFFGSGTQLSVL.

The V and J genes are TRBV19 and TRBJ2-1, with D perhaps TRBD2 (7 bases). Germline V lookup: CDR1 LNHDA, CDR2 SQIVND (reference sequence). The ends were cut back, 2 bases at V and 7 bases at J, with 24 bases in the middle. The CDR3 covers 18 residues. The CDR3 sequence: CASSIRGGGLAVRNEQFF. The CDR3 DNA reads as TGTGCCAGTAGTATACGTGGGGGCGGGCTAGCGGTGCGGAATGAGCAGTTCTTC.

The chain uses TRBV6-1 and TRBJ2-1; D call uncertain. Trimming removed 6 bases at V and 13 bases at J, with 16 bases between. CDR3 length equals 12 residues. Germline CDR1 is MNHNS and CDR2 is SASEGT. The CDR3 DNA follows: TGTGCCAGCAGCCCGACTGTCTCCGAACAGTTCTTC. It codes for CASSPTVSEQFF.

This chain uses TRBV4-2 with TRBJ2-4; D ambiguous. The CDR3 is made up of 13 amino acids. The germline V gene encodes CDR1 LGHNA and CDR2 YNFKEQ. V lost 3 bases and J lost 1, with 4 bases in between. The chain's CDR3 is CASSQAAKNIQYF. Written as DNA, the CDR3 is TGTGCCAGCAGCCAGGCCGCCAAAAACATTCAGTACTTC.

This clone was seen more than once but under ten times. The chain employs TRBV5-1 and TRBJ2-7, with D possibly being TRBD1 (6 bases). From germline, CDR1 is SGHRS and CDR2 YFSETQ. V lost 0 bases, J lost 0 bases, and 7 bases lay in between. The CDR3 extends over 14 amino acids. The CDR3 sequence is CASSLGQVSYEQYF. The CDR3 nucleotides are TGCGCCAGCAGCTTGGGACAGGTCTCCTACGAGCAGTACTTC.

CDR3 coding DNA: TGTGCCAGCAGCCCCGACACTAGCACAGATACGCAGTATTTT. This gives the protein CASSPDTSTDTQYF. The chain carries TRBV3-1 (or the pseudogene TRBV3-2) and TRBJ2-3; D gene uncertain. The CDR3 runs to 14 residues. V shed 4 bases and J shed 0 bases, with 8 bases lying between them. Germline assignment: CDR1 LGHDT and CDR2 YNNKEL (reference sequence).

J is TRBJ1-1 and V is TRBV9; D is uncertain. V was pared by 0 bases and J by 0 bases, with 9 bases between. Germline-derived CDR1 and CDR2 are SGDLS and YYNGEE. This CDR3 has 15 residues. The CDR3 nucleotides read TGTGCCAGCAGCGTAGCCGGCAGCATGAACACTGAAGCTTTCTTT. Amino acid sequence: CASSVAGSMNTEAFF.

The count of this clone is one. This rearrangement joins TRBV6-5 to TRBJ2-3, with no clear D. The ends were cut back, 6 bases at V and 5 bases at J, with 9 bases in the middle. The CDR3 has 12 amino acids. CDR1 and CDR2 from the germline V gene are MNHEY and SVGAGI. CDR3 in amino acids: CASSYTRDTQYF. The CDR3 region has the DNA TGTGCCAGCAGCTATACGAGAGATACGCAGTATTTT.

This sequence joins TRBV7-9 and TRBJ2-1, with 9 bases matching TRBD2. The germline V gene encodes CDR1 SEHNR and CDR2 FQNEAQ (reference sequence). CDR3 length equals 17 residues. V shed 5 bases and J 10 bases; nucleotides not matched to a gene: 18. The CDR3 is CASSPTGVSGSRGEQFF. CDR3 nucleotides: TGTGCCAGCAGCCCGACGGGGGTTAGCGGGAGCCGCGGAGAGCAGTTCTTC.

The table lists this clone with a few counts. The chain has TRBV20-1 and TRBJ2-7; D gene ambiguous. Germline V gene data show CDR1 as DFQATT and CDR2 as SNEGSKA (reference sequence). V was shortened by 4 bases and J by 6 bases, with 10 bases between the two germline ends. The CDR3 loop spans 11 amino acids. For the CDR3, the DNA is TGCAGTGCTATCGGACGGACCGAGCAGTACTTC. Translating it yields CSAIGRTEQYF.

The J gene is TRBJ2-5, the V gene TRBV4-2, with TRBD2 matching over 7 bases. Germline CDR1 and CDR2: LGHNA and YNFKEQ. V trimming: 1 base; J trimming: 0 bases; junction bases outside the gene matches: 8. This CDR3 has 17 amino acids. CDR3 nucleotides: TGTGCCAGCAGCCAAGGGGCTAGCGGCAGGTACCAAGAGACCCAGTACTTC. It codes for CASSQGASGRYQETQYF.

J is TRBJ2-1 and V is TRBV7-2; 7 bases match TRBD1. V was pared by 5 bases and J by 0 bases, with 7 bases of the junction left unmatched. Germline V gene lookup returns CDR1 SGHTA and CDR2 FQGNSA. The CDR3 is made up of 16 amino acids. CDR3 region: CASSPQGISSYNEQFF. The CDR3 DNA reads as TGTGCCAGCAGCCCACAGGGGATAAGCTCCTACAATGAGCAGTTCTTC.

This clone was picked up one time. This chain uses TRBV5-1 with TRBJ1-1, with no clear D. The CDR3 loop spans 14 amino acids. Germline CDR1 and CDR2: SGHRS and YFSETQ. V lost 1 base and J lost 1, with 8 bases in between. The CDR3 sequence: CASSLFQSNTEAFF. The CDR3 nucleotides are TGCGCCAGCAGCTTGTTCCAGTCGAACACTGAAGCTTTCTTT.

A few counts support this clone. This chain joins TRBV5-1 and TRBJ2-7, with 9 bases that match TRBD2. CDR3 length: 15 residues. CDR1 SGHRS and CDR2 YFSETQ come from the germline V gene. The junction had 6 bases not matched to a gene; V was cut back by 1 base and J by 4 bases. The CDR3 here is CASSLSAGGEYEQYF. The CDR3 DNA is TGCGCCAGCAGCTTGTCCGCGGGAGGGGAATACGAGCAGTACTTC.

The chain combines TRBV5-1 with TRBJ2-3; the D gene could be TRBD1 or TRBD2 (5 bases each). The CDR3 runs 14 residues. Trimming took off 4 bases at V and 3 bases at J, with 12 bases between the two ends. Germline lookup yields CDR1 SGHRS and CDR2 YFSETQ. The CDR3 bases are TGCGCCAGCAGCACTACCAGGGAGACAGATACGCAGTATTTT. This translates into CASSTTRETDTQYF. The variable domain in full, with the rest retrieved from reference TRBV5-1 and TRBJ2-3, is KAGVTQTPRYLIKTRGQQVTLSCSPISGHRSVSWYQQTPGQGLQFLFEYFSETQRNKGNFPGRFSGRQFSNSRSEMNVSTLELGDSALYLCASSTTRETDTQYFGPGTRLTVL.

This rearrangement joins TRBV5-1 to TRBJ2-1, with D possibly matching TRBD2 (6 bases). The V end lost 4 bases, the J end lost 1 base, and 15 bases lay between the germline ends. Germline CDR1 reads SGHRS; CDR2 reads YFSETQ. The CDR3 is 16 amino acids. CDR3: CASSPGSGVSYNEQFF. In DNA, the CDR3 is TGCGCCAGCAGCCCTGGGTCGGGGGTGTCCTACAATGAGCAGTTCTTC.

The chain joins TRBV7-3 to TRBJ2-5; no clear D gene. V was shortened by 3 bases and J by 5 bases, with 10 bases between the two germline ends. CDR3 length: 13 residues. Germline values: CDR1 SGHTA, CDR2 FQGTGA. As DNA, the CDR3 is TGTGCCAGCAGCTTCTCCCCCCGGGAGACCCAGTACTTC. Protein sequence: CASSFSPRETQYF.

The chain links TRBV5-6 to TRBJ1-1, with 10 positions matching TRBD1. Trimming at V came to 0 bases and at J to 1 base, leaving 9 bases not matched to a gene. The germline CDR1 and CDR2 sequences are SGHDT and YYEEEE. This CDR3 has 18 amino acids. The CDR3 DNA follows: TGTGCCAGCAGCTTGGCCCGTGGGGACAGGGGAGAGAACACTGAAGCTTTCTTT. It yields the protein CASSLARGDRGENTEAFF.

J is TRBJ1-1 and V is TRBV9, with D possibly TRBD1 on 6 matching bases. The ends were cut back, 4 bases at V and 0 bases at J, with 10 bases in the middle. The CDR3 runs 14 residues. Germline V gene lookup returns CDR1 SGDLS and CDR2 YYNGEE. The CDR3 DNA follows: TGTGCCAGCAGCCCACACAGGGTGAACACTGAAGCTTTCTTT. Translation: CASSPHRVNTEAFF. The full variable domain, rest sourced from reference TRBV9 and TRBJ1-1, is DSGVTQTPKHLITATGQRVTLRCSPRSGDLSVYWYQQSLDQGLQFLIQYYNGEERAKGNILERFSAQQFPDLHSELNLSSLELGDSALYFCASSPHRVNTEAFFGQGTRLTVV.

This chain connects TRBV7-9 to TRBJ2-2, with 7 bases lining up with TRBD1. The CDR3 is made up of 16 amino acids. V lost 5 bases, J lost 3 bases, and 9 bases stayed unmatched. Germline V CDR1 and CDR2: SEHNR, FQNEAQ (reference sequence). CDR3 coding DNA: TGTGCCAGCAGCGCTAACAGGGGTCTGGACACCGGGGAGCTGTTTTTT. Protein product: CASSANRGLDTGELFF.

CDR3 in DNA: TGTGCCAGCAGCCAAGTTGGAACCTCTGGAAACACCATATATTTT. It specifies CASSQVGTSGNTIYF. This chain links TRBV3-1 (or the pseudogene TRBV3-2) with TRBJ1-3; D is unresolved. Per germline, CDR1 LGHDT and CDR2 YNNKEL (reference sequence). This CDR3 contains 15 residues. Deletions cut 1 base from V and 0 bases from J, with 7 bases between.

CDR3 loop: CASSPLSGNYGYTF. Written as DNA, the CDR3 is TGTGCCAGCTCACCACTCTCGGGGAACTATGGCTACACCTTC. V is TRBV18 and J is TRBJ1-2; D is unclear. The CDR3 is 14 residues long. V gave up 1 base and J gave up 2 bases, with 8 bases separating them. Germline V gene sequence: CDR1 KGHSH, CDR2 LQKENI.